This T cell receptor (beta chain) was sequenced during a study of Graves' ophthalmopathy and Graves' hyperthyroidism. Study-level findings and limits: The model predicted progression of ophthalmopathy with a sensitivity of roughly 66%, and its specificity was about 72%. Most thyroid clonotypes with frequency above 0.001 were detected in blood too.

The trim removed 6 bases at V and 7 bases at J, leaving 11 bases unmatched. The CDR3 runs to 17 residues. Pregnancy or lactation, uncontrolled infections and other autoimmune diseases were grounds for excluding patients. Points on this clonotype: Its antigen remains unidentified.

The sequenced template was RNA, covering the TCR beta CDR3 region. Second-round multiplex PCR came after a first-round RT-PCR that employed HTBI primers. TCRdb processed the multiplex PCR reads anew with MiXCR; each CDR3 protein has one entry. The sample has 600,000 to 700,000 distinct CDR3 sequences, about 41% seen once; the top ten hold 3% to 4%. The V call is TRBV12-3 or TRBV12-4, the J call TRBJ2-2; 13 bases line up with TRBD2. The sequence was collected from an adult man with Graves' ophthalmopathy. The material sequenced was peripheral blood. CDR3 loop: CASSYTSGGANGGELFF. The CDR3 DNA sequence: TGTGCCAGCAGCTACACTAGCGGGGGGGCCAATGGCGGGGAGCTGTTTTTT.